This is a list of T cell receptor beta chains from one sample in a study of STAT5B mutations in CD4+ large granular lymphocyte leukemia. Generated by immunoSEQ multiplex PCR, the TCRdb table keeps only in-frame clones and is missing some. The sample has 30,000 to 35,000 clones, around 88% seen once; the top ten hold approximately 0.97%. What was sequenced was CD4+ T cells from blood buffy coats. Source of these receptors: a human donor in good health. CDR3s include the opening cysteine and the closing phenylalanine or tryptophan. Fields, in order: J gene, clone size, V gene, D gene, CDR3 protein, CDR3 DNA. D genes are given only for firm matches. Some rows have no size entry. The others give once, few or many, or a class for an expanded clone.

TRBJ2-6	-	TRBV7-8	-	CASNPGANVLTF	TGTGCCAGCAACCCTGGGGCCAACGTCCTGACTTTC
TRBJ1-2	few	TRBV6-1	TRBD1	CASRNPGTGYFGYTF	TGTGCCAGCAGGAACCCCGGGACAGGATATTTTGGCTACACCTTC
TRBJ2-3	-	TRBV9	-	CASSGPFSTDTQYF	TGTGCCAGCAGCGGACCGTTTAGCACAGATACGCAGTATTTT
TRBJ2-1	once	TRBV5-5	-	CASSLVRSSYNEQFF	TGTGCCAGCAGCTTGGTACGGAGCTCCTACAATGAGCAGTTCTTC
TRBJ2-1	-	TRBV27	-	CASSLQPSVRRFF	TGTGCCAGCAGTTTACAACCTAGCGTCAGGAGGTTCTTC
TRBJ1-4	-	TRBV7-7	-	CASSLWRGLNEKLFF	TGTGCTAGCAGCTTATGGCGGGGCCTCAATGAAAAACTGTTTTTT
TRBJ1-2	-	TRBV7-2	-	CASSLEFRGQPTF	TGTGCCAGCAGCTTAGAGTTTAGGGGCCAGCCAACCTTC
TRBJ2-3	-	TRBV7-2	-	CASSPSRQDYTQYF	TGTGCCAGCAGCCCGAGCCGGCAAGACTACACGCAGTATTTT
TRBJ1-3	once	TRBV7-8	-	CASSFKRVGGNTIYF	TGTGCCAGCAGCTTCAAAAGGGTCGGAGGAAACACCATATATTTT
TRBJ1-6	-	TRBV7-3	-	CASSPGAVNSPLHF	TGTGCCAGCAGCCCGGGGGCAGTCAATTCACCCCTCCACTTT
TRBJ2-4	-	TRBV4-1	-	CASSHPRQVQYF	TGCGCCAGCAGCCACCCGAGACAGGTTCAGTACTTC
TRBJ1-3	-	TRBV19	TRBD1	CASSTRTGHSGNTIYF	TGTGCCAGTAGTACAAGGACAGGACACTCTGGAAACACCATATATTTT
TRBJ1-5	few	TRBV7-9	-	CASSLSGVRNQPQHF	TGTGCCAGCAGCTTGTCAGGGGTCCGCAATCAGCCCCAGCATTTT
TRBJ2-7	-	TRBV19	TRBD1	CASVGQASYEQYF	TGTGCCAGCGTAGGACAGGCATCCTACGAGCAGTACTTC
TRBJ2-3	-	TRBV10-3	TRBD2	CATATSGGTDTQYF	TGTGCCACCGCGACTAGCGGGGGAACAGATACGCAGTATTTT
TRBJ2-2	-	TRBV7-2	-	CASSLGGGGALTGELFF	TGTGCCAGCAGCTTAGGGGGAGGGGGCGCGCTCACCGGGGAGCTGTTTTTT
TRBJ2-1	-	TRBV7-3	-	CASSWGGTLDHNEQFF	TGTGCCAGCAGCTGGGGCGGGACCCTCGACCACAATGAGCAGTTCTTC
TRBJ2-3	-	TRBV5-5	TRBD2	CASSRRLAGGFDTDTQYF	TGTGCCAGCAGCCGGCGACTAGCGGGAGGATTCGACACAGATACGCAGTATTTT
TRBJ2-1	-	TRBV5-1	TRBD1	CASSSGTGKMNEQFF	TGCGCCAGCAGCTCCGGGACAGGGAAGATGAATGAGCAGTTCTTC
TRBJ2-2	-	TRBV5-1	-	CASQPRDAGELFF	TGCGCCAGCCAACCAAGGGACGCCGGGGAGCTGTTTTTT
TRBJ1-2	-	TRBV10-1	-	CASSESSSYGYTF	TGCGCCAGCAGTGAGTCGAGTAGCTATGGCTACACCTTC
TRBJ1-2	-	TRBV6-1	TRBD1	CASAKGQGDGYTF	TGTGCCTCGGCGAAAGGTCAGGGGGACGGCTACACCTTC
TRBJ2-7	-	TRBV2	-	CASRTGPYEQYF	TGTGCCAGCAGGACAGGACCCTACGAGCAGTACTTC
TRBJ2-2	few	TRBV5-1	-	CASSLETANTGELFF	TGCGCCAGCAGCTTGGAGACAGCAAACACCGGGGAGCTGTTTTTT
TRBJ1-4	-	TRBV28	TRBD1	CASSFGSGQDRLFF	TGTGCCAGCAGTTTTGGGTCGGGACAGGACCGACTGTTTTTT
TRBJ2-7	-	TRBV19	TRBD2	CATRTSDYEQYF	TGTGCCACACGGACTAGCGACTACGAGCAGTACTTC
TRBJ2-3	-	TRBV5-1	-	CASSWVGGSTDTQYF	TGCGCCAGCAGCTGGGTAGGGGGGAGCACAGATACGCAGTATTTT
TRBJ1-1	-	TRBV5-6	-	CASSLGDYDTEAFF	TGTGCCAGCAGCTTGGGGGACTATGACACTGAAGCTTTCTTT
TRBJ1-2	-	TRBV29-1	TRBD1	CSVRTGGLDGYTF	TGCAGCGTTAGGACAGGGGGCCTAGATGGCTACACCTTC
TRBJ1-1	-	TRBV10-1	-	CASSPEPGGTEAFF	TGCGCCAGCAGTCCTGAGCCCGGAGGGACTGAAGCTTTCTTT
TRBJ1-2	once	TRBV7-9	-	CASSLSDGNLRGYTF	TGTGCCAGCAGCTTATCGGACGGAAACCTGAGGGGCTACACCTTC
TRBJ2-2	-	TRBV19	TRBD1	CASRTTGLGGELFF	TGTGCCAGTAGGACGACAGGGCTTGGCGGGGAGCTGTTTTTT
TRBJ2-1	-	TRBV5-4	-	CASSLDGFSSYNEQFF	TGTGCCAGCAGCTTGGACGGGTTTAGCTCCTACAATGAGCAGTTCTTC
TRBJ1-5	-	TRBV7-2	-	CASSLFGGDGQPQHF	TGTGCCAGCAGCTTATTTGGGGGGGACGGTCAGCCCCAGCATTTT
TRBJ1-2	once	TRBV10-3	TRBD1	CAIREGGVYGYTF	TGTGCCATCAGAGAAGGGGGCGTCTATGGCTACACCTTC
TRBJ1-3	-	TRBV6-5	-	CASSFLGVSSGNTIYF	TGTGCCAGCAGTTTTTTGGGAGTTTCCTCTGGAAACACCATATATTTT
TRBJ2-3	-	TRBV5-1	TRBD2	CASSFHSGASTDTQYF	TGCGCCAGCAGCTTTCATAGCGGGGCGAGCACAGATACGCAGTATTTT
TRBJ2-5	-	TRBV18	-	CASSRGGGEETQYF	TGTGCCAGCTCCCGAGGGGGGGGAGAAGAGACCCAGTACTTC
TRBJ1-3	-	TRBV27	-	CASRTVSSGNTIYF	TGTGCCAGCCGAACAGTTAGCTCTGGAAACACCATATATTTT
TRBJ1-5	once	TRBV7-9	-	CASSLGTDQPQHF	TGTGCCAGCAGCTTGGGAACTGATCAGCCCCAGCATTTT
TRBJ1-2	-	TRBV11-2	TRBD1	CASKQGAHVYGYTF	TGTGCCAGCAAACAGGGGGCGCACGTCTATGGCTACACCTTC
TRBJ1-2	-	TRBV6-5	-	CASSSYGYTF	TGTGCCAGCAGCTCATATGGCTACACCTTC
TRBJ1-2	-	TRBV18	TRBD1	CASSPGQGAILGDGYTF	TGTGCCAGCTCTCCAGGACAGGGGGCCATACTCGGGGATGGCTACACCTTC
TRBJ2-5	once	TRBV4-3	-	CASSLLLGVQETQYF	TGCGCCAGCAGCCTCCTTCTGGGGGTTCAAGAGACCCAGTACTTC
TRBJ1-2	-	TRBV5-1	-	CASSLARQVSDGYTF	TGCGCCAGCAGCTTGGCCAGACAGGTCAGCGATGGCTACACCTTC